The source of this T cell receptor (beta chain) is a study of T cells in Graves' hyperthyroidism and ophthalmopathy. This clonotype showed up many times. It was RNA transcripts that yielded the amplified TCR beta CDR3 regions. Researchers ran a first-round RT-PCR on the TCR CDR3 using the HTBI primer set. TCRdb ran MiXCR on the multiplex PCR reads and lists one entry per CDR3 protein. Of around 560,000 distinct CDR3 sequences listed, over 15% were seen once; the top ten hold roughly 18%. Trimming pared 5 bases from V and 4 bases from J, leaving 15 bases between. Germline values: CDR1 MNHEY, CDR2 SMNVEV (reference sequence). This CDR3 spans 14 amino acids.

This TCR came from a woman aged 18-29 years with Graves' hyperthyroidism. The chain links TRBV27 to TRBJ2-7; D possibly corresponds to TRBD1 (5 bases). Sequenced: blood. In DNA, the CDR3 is TGTGCCAGCAGTGCCCGGAACGACAGATACGAGCAGTACTTC. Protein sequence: CASSARNDRYEQYF.